Only a few counts were recorded for the clone carrying this T cell receptor (beta chain). This CDR3 comprises 15 residues. Per germline, CDR1 DFQATT and CDR2 SNEGSKA (reference sequence). V was pared by 5 bases and J by 6 bases, with 5 bases of the junction left unmatched. TCRdb reprocessed the RT-PCR reads via MiXCR and lists one record per CDR3 protein. There are about 680,000 distinct CDR3 sequences in the sample; around 14% occur only once, and around 3.3% lies in the top ten. This chain uses TRBV20-1 with TRBJ2-2; 14 nucleotides match TRBD2. This TCR was recovered from a female donor in good health, serving as a healthy control. What was sequenced was memory CD4+ T cells from blood. The CDR3 sequence is CSARGLAGGPGELFF. CDR3 in DNA: TGCAGTGCTCGCGGACTAGCGGGGGGCCCCGGGGAGCTGTTTTTT.